Following are 23 T cell receptor beta chains from one sample sequenced in a study of beta chain features in type 1 diabetes. No antigen is known for these receptors. The investigators reverse transcribed all of the isolated RNA, so they sequenced expressed TCRB transcripts. Measured with immunoSEQ multiplex PCR; TCRdb has only the in-frame clones, and not every one. The sample consists of approximately 600,000 clones, over 10% of them appearing once. Study conclusions and caveats: Type 1 diabetes patients had moderately but significantly shorter TCRB CDR3s in all four CD4+ subsets.

Sequenced material: naive CD4+ T cells from blood. The receptors come from a man aged 30 to 45 with type 1 diabetes.

The chain uses TRBV29-1 and TRBJ1-4; 10 nucleotides align to TRBD1. The CDR3 totals 13 residues. Unmatched junction bases numbered 7, after V lost 7 bases and J lost 8 bases. Looked up from germline, CDR1 is SQVTM and CDR2 is ANQGSEA. As DNA, the CDR3 is TGCAGCGCTAGGGACAGGGGAAACGAAAAACTGTTTTTT. Its protein product is CSARDRGNEKLFF.

The chain links TRBV14 to TRBJ2-6; 8 bases line up with TRBD2. V lost 4 bases and J lost 3; bases outside the gene matches: 5. Germline V CDR1 and CDR2: SGHDN, FVKESK. The CDR3 has 16 amino acids. The CDR3: CASSPLSGSGANVLTF. CDR3 bases: TGTGCCAGCAGCCCCCTCAGCGGGAGTGGGGCCAACGTCCTGACTTTC.

The chain recombines TRBV29-1 with TRBJ1-2, with D possibly matching TRBD1 (6 bases). There are 13 residues in the CDR3. Trimming shortened V by 4 bases and J by 4 bases, and 13 bases separated the two germline ends. Germline loops: CDR1 SQVTM, CDR2 ANQGSEA. The CDR3 loop reads CSVVRGRGYGYTF. CDR3 in DNA: TGCAGCGTTGTACGGGGCAGGGGCTATGGCTACACCTTC.

The chain couples TRBV5-1 to TRBJ2-3, with 10 bases identical to TRBD2. With 0 bases clipped from V and 1 base from J, the junction kept 2 bases outside the gene matches. CDR1 and CDR2 (germline): SGHRS, YFSETQ. The CDR3 totals 16 residues. The CDR3 here is CASSLDTSGGTDTQYF. The CDR3 DNA sequence: TGCGCCAGCAGCTTGGATACTAGCGGGGGCACAGATACGCAGTATTTT.

The chain has TRBV29-1 and TRBJ2-3; a weak D match, TRBD1 (8 bases). The V and J ends lost 7 bases and 4 bases respectively, with 18 bases between them. Germline values: CDR1 SQVTM, CDR2 ANQGSEA. This CDR3 is 14 amino acids long. The CDR3 loop reads CSADKQGGADTQYF. The CDR3 DNA is TGCAGCGCCGACAAACAGGGGGGGGCAGATACGCAGTATTTT.

Ten or more counts support this clone. The chain uses TRBV30 and TRBJ2-1; D uncertain. Looked up from germline, CDR1 is GTSNPN and CDR2 is SVGIG (reference sequence). This CDR3 spans 14 amino acids. V was trimmed by 1 base and J by 15 bases, leaving 22 bases between them. The CDR3 DNA reads as TGTGCCTGGAGTGCACCCCAATCCTGGCTAGGGTGGTTCTTC. It codes for CAWSAPQSWLGWFF.

This clone was seen more than once but under ten times. The rearrangement links TRBV2 to TRBJ1-3; perhaps TRBD1 as D (6 bases). Looked up from germline, CDR1 is SNHLY and CDR2 is FYNNEI. This CDR3 region has 14 residues. Trimming removed 6 bases at V and 3 bases at J, with 12 bases between. The chain's CDR3 is CASRRGGVGNTIYF. The CDR3 DNA follows: TGTGCCAGCAGAAGGGGGGGAGTTGGAAACACCATATATTTT.

This clone was seen a few times. The CDR3: CASSQIAGSVPAYNEQFF. The CDR3 nucleotides read TGCGCCAGCAGCCAAATAGCGGGGAGCGTCCCCGCCTACAATGAGCAGTTCTTC. J is TRBJ2-1 and V is TRBV4-1, with 8 bases identical to TRBD2. The V and J ends lost 2 bases and 2 bases, in that order; junction bases with no gene match: 11. CDR3 length: 18 amino acids. CDR1 and CDR2 (germline): MGHRA, YSYEKL.

The rearrangement uses TRBV9 and TRBJ1-2; D might be TRBD1 (5 bases). Germline CDR1 SGDLS, CDR2 YYNGEE. This CDR3 region has 14 residues. V was pared by 0 bases and J by 4 bases, with 10 bases between. CDR3 DNA: TGTGCCAGCAGCGTAGGTGGGGGACTCTATGGCTACACCTTC. Translation gives CASSVGGGLYGYTF.

This clone was counted between two and nine times. The rearrangement links TRBV20-1 to TRBJ1-2; D not resolved. V lost 7 bases to trimming and J lost 2 bases, with 8 bases between them. The CDR3 loop spans 11 amino acids. The V gene's germline CDR1 is DFQATT and CDR2 SNEGSKA (reference sequence). The CDR3 protein is CSGGQNYGYTF. The CDR3 region has the DNA TGCAGTGGTGGGCAGAACTATGGCTACACCTTC.

This clone was seen a few times. V gene TRBV28 combines with J gene TRBJ1-2; no firm D call. V was trimmed by 2 bases and J by 2 bases, leaving 12 bases between them. Germline loops: CDR1 MDHEN, CDR2 SYDVKM. The CDR3 has 15 amino acids. The CDR3, as DNA: TGTGCCAGCAGTTTAATCTCTGCAGGAAACTATGGCTACACCTTC. Residues: CASSLISAGNYGYTF.

This clone has more than one count but fewer than ten. Here the CDR3 reads CASSQEEAWDGNTEAFF. DNA for the CDR3: TGCGCCAGCAGCCAAGAGGAAGCGTGGGATGGAAACACTGAAGCTTTCTTT. V usage is TRBV4-3 and J usage is TRBJ1-1; D is uncertain. The V gene's germline CDR1 is LGHNA and CDR2 YSLEER. The CDR3 length is 17 residues. Trimming left V 0 bases short and J 2 bases short, with 16 bases between.

The rearrangement uses TRBV28 and TRBJ1-2, with D possibly matching TRBD1 (6 bases). Trimming stripped 7 bases from V and 7 bases from J, with 19 bases between. Germline CDR1 MDHEN, CDR2 SYDVKM. This CDR3 contains 14 residues. CDR3 bases: TGTGCCAGCACCGGGCTGGGACAAGGCAGTGGCTACACCTTC. Amino acid sequence: CASTGLGQGSGYTF.

In this sample, this clone turned up a few times. The rearrangement uses TRBV6-5 and TRBJ2-1; 9 nucleotides match TRBD1. Losses at the gene ends were 7 bases for V and 7 bases for J; bases not matched to a gene: 8. Per germline, CDR1 MNHEY and CDR2 SVGAGI. This CDR3 contains 14 residues. CDR3 sequence reads: CASIGTGSGNEQFF. In nucleotides, the CDR3 is TGTGCCAGCATCGGGACAGGGAGTGGTAATGAGCAGTTCTTC.

This clone was counted a few times. The rearrangement links TRBV6-1 to TRBJ2-4; 9 bases fit TRBD1. Looked up from germline, CDR1 is MNHNS and CDR2 is SASEGT. Germline trimming cut 3 bases from V and 8 bases from J; bases unmatched to any gene: 5. This CDR3 has 14 amino acids. CDR3 sequence (DNA): TGTGCCAGCAGTGACGGACAGGGGTGGGACATTCAGTACTTC. Its translation is CASSDGQGWDIQYF.

Concerning this clone itself: A read error may account for a junction end that differs from germline. The chain carries TRBV7-7 and TRBJ2-5; D might be TRBD1 or TRBD2, each matching 5 bases. From germline, CDR1 is SSHAT and CDR2 FNYEAQ (reference sequence). This CDR3 comprises 15 residues. The CDR3 region is CASSPTGTEQETQYF. In DNA, the CDR3 is TGTGCTAGCAGTCCTACCGGGACCGAACAAGAGACCCAGTACTTC.

This chain joins TRBV5-6 and TRBJ1-1; no definite D call. The germline V gene encodes CDR1 SGHDT and CDR2 YYEEEE. The CDR3 extends over 15 amino acids. V was clipped by 0 bases and J by 1 base, with 10 bases between them. The CDR3 region has the DNA TGTGCCAGCAGCTTGGCCGGGCTAGGGAACACTGAAGCTTTCTTT. Residues: CASSLAGLGNTEAFF.

This clone was observed a few times. V and J are TRBV28 and TRBJ2-7; 8 bases are shared with TRBD1. This CDR3 comprises 13 residues. Germline CDR1 and CDR2: MDHEN and SYDVKM. V was pared by 8 bases and J by 0 bases, with 3 bases of the junction left unmatched. CDR3: CASQTGDSYEQYF. CDR3 coding DNA: TGTGCCAGCCAGACAGGGGACTCCTACGAGCAGTACTTC.

This clone has a handful of counts. This chain uses TRBV4-3 with TRBJ2-6, with D perhaps TRBD2 (5 bases). CDR3 length: 17 residues. Deletions cut 1 base from V and 0 bases from J, with 10 bases between. In germline, CDR1 is LGHNA, CDR2 YSLEER. CDR3 nucleotide sequence: TGCGCCAGCAGCCAAGTCCCTAGCTTCTCTGGGGCCAACGTCCTGACTTTC. This gives the protein CASSQVPSFSGANVLTF.

The chain joins TRBV5-6 to TRBJ1-2, with D possibly TRBD1 on 6 matching bases. V was cut by 2 bases and J by 2 bases, with 10 bases left in between. CDR1 and CDR2 from the germline V gene are SGHDT and YYEEEE. The CDR3 covers 14 residues. CDR3 DNA sequence: TGTGCCAGCAGCTTTAACAGGGAGAACTATGGCTACACCTTC. This gives the protein CASSFNRENYGYTF.

The rearrangement joins TRBV7-6 to TRBJ1-5; 10 bases map to TRBD1. The CDR3 is made up of 16 amino acids. The germline V gene has CDR1 SGHVS and CDR2 FNYEAQ. With V trimmed by 5 bases and J by 4 bases, 8 bases remained unmatched. CDR3 in amino acids: CASSVGRGQGNQPQHF. The DNA of the CDR3 is TGTGCCAGCAGCGTCGGTCGGGGACAGGGGAATCAGCCCCAGCATTTT. Complete variable domain (other parts from reference TRBV7-6 and TRBJ1-5): GAGVSQSPRYKVTKRGQDVALRCDPISGHVSLYWYRQALGQGPEFLTYFNYEAQQDKSGLPNDRFSAERPEGSISTLTIQRTEQRDSAMYRCASSVGRGQGNQPQHFGDGTRLSIL.

The chain couples TRBV4-2 to TRBJ1-2; weak D call: TRBD1 (5 bases). V lost 0 bases to trimming and J lost 4 bases, with 12 bases between them. Per germline, CDR1 LGHNA and CDR2 YNFKEQ. The CDR3 has 15 amino acids. The CDR3 is CASSQDRQGPYGYTF. CDR3 in DNA: TGTGCCAGCAGCCAAGATCGGCAGGGCCCCTATGGCTACACCTTC.

This clone has just a few counts. The rearrangement uses TRBV18 and TRBJ2-3; 7 positions match TRBD2. This CDR3 has 18 residues. The J segment lost 1 base and the V segment lost 2 bases, leaving 12 bases of the junction unmatched. Germline CDR1 is KGHSH and CDR2 is LQKENI. The CDR3 reads CASSPYILGSGGTDTQYF. The CDR3, as DNA: TGTGCCAGCTCACCATATATACTGGGGAGCGGGGGCACAGATACGCAGTATTTT. Supplemented by reference TRBV18 and TRBJ2-3, the full variable domain reads NAGVMQNPRHLVRRRGQEARLRCSPMKGHSHVYWYRQLPEEGLKFMVYLQKENIIDESGMPKERFSAEFPKEGPSILRIQQVVRGDSAAYFCASSPYILGSGGTDTQYFGPGTRLTVL.